This entry is about one T cell receptor beta chain. The sample originates from a study of blood T cell repertoires in COVID-19. Authors' methods: Estimated nucleated cell counts came from reference gene primer amplification. Sequenced by immunoSEQ multiplex PCR; TCRdb stores in-frame clones only, minus some. For V, J and clone size, that table is used; D and trimming come from the DNA. The sample holds around 400,000 clones; 70% to 90% are singletons and the top ten take 1.4% to 1.5%. Germline CDR1 is KGHDR and CDR2 is SFDVKD. V was pared by 3 bases and J by 0 bases, with 4 bases of the junction left unmatched. The CDR3 runs 16 residues. Exposed participants encountered a COVID-19 case during the 2 weeks preceding study entry.

The sample comprised PBMCs or T cells enriched from blood (not recorded which). The rearrangement uses TRBV24-1 and TRBJ2-5, with TRBD1 identical over 9 bases. The receptor's source is a woman aged 18-30 years who had been exposed to COVID-19. The CDR3 region is CATSDPGTGYQETQYF. The CDR3, as DNA: TGTGCCACCAGTGATCCCGGGACAGGGTACCAAGAGACCCAGTACTTC.